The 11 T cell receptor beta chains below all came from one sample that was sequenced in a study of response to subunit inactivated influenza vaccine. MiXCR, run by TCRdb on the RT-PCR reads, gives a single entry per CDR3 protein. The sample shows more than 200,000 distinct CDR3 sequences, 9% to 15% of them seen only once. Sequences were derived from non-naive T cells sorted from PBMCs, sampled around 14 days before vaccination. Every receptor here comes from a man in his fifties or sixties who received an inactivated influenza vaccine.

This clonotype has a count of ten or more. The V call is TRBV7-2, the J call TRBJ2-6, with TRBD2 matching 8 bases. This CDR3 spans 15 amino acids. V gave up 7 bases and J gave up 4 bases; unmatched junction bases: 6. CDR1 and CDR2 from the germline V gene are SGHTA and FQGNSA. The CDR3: CASIRRGGGANVLTF. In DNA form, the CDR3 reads TGTGCCAGCATCCGACGGGGGGGAGGGGCCAACGTCCTGACTTTC.

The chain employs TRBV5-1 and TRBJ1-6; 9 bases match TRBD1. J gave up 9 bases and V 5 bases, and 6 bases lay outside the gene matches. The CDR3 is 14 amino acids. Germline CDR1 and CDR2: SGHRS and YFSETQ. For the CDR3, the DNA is TGCGCCAGCAGTCTTGGGACAGGGAGTTCACCCCTCCACTTT. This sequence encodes CASSLGTGSSPLHF.

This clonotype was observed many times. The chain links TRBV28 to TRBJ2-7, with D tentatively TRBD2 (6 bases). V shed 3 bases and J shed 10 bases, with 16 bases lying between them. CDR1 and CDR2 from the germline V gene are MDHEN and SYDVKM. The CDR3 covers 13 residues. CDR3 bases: TGTGCCAGCAGTTTTAAACTTGGGACTGTACAGTACTTC. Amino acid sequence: CASSFKLGTVQYF.

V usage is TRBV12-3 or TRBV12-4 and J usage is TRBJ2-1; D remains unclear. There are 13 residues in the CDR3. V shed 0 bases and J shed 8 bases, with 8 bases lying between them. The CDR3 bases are TGTGCCAGCAGTTTAGCTACCGGCTATGAGCAGTTCTTC. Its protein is CASSLATGYEQFF.

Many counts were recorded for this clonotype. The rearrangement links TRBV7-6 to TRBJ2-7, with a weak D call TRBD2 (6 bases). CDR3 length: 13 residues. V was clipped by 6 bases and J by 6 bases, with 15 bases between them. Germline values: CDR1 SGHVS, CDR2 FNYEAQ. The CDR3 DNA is TGTGCCAGCAGTACCGTCGACGGGGGCGAGCAGTACTTC. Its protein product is CASSTVDGGEQYF.

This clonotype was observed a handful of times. The CDR3 nucleotides read TGTGCCACCAGTGATTTTGAGCTAGCGGGACAAGAGACCCAGTACTTC. Protein product: CATSDFELAGQETQYF. This chain joins TRBV24-1 and TRBJ2-5, with 9 bases lining up with TRBD2. The CDR3 has 16 amino acids. The V and J ends lost 1 base and 2 bases, in that order; junction bases with no gene match: 4. Germline loops: CDR1 KGHDR, CDR2 SFDVKD.

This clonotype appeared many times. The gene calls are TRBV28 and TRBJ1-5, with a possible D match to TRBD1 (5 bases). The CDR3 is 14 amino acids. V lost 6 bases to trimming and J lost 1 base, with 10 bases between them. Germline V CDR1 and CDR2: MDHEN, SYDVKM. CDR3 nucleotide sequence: TGTGCCAGCAGCACCGGGACGAGCAATCAGCCCCAGCATTTT. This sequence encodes CASSTGTSNQPQHF.

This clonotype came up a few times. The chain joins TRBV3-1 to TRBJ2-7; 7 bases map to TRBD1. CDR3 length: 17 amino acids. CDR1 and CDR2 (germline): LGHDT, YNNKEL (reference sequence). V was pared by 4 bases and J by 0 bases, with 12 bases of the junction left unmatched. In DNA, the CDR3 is TGTGCCAGCAGCCCCAACCCCCGGGACAGTTACTCCTACGAGCAGTACTTC. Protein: CASSPNPRDSYSYEQYF.

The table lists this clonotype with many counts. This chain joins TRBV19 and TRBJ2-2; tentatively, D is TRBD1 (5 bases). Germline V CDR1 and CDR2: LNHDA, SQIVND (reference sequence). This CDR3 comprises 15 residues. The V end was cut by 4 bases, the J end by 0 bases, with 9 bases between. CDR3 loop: CASSRAGTNTGELFF. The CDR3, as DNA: TGTGCCAGTAGTAGGGCAGGGACGAACACCGGGGAGCTGTTTTTT.

The CDR3 coding sequence is TGTGCCAGCAGCTTCGCACTAGCGGGAGCTGATGAGCAGTTCTTC. Amino acid sequence: CASSFALAGADEQFF. V usage is TRBV5-4 and J usage is TRBJ2-1; 11 nucleotides line up with TRBD2. This CDR3 comprises 15 residues. The V segment lost 2 bases and the J segment 8 bases; nucleotides outside the gene matches: 6. Germline values: CDR1 SGHNT, CDR2 YYREEE (reference sequence).

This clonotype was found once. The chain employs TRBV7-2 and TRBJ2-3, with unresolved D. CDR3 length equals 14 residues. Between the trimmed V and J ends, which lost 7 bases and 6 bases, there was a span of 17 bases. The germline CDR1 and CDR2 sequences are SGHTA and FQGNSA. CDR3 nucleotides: TGTGCCAGCACTCTCGGGCCCCGCCAGGATACGCAGTATTTT. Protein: CASTLGPRQDTQYF.